In its sample, the clone carrying this T cell receptor beta chain was seen many times. The data derive from a study of identical twins. TCRdb used MiXCR to reprocess the 5' RACE reads, holding one entry per CDR3 protein. The sample yields 150,000 or so distinct CDR3 sequences, 3% to 4% seen once. The V gene lost 3 bases and the J gene lost 6 bases, with 12 bases spanning the gap. Germline CDR1 reads SGHDT; CDR2 reads YYEEEE. The CDR3 sequence is 13 residues long. The sample comprised memory T cells sorted from blood. This sequence joins TRBV5-6 and TRBJ1-2, with a weak D call TRBD1 (6 bases). The clonotype was recovered from a man between 18 and 29 years old in good health. The chain's CDR3 is CASSYTNRDGYTF. The CDR3 region has the DNA TGTGCCAGCAGCTATACAAACAGGGATGGCTACACCTTC.